The sample holds a few counts of the clone carrying this T cell receptor beta chain. Its specificity is not known. The source of the sample is a study of T cell repertoires in cytomegalovirus infection. The overall study: Public TCR beta signatures were indicative of both CMV infection and a matching HLA type.

The V gene end was trimmed by 5 bases and the J gene end by 7 bases; junction bases not matched to a gene: 9. This CDR3 is 17 amino acids long. TCRdb reprocessed the reads via MiXCR and lists one record per CDR3 protein. The table lists more than 400,000 distinct CDR3 sequences, 26% of them singletons. General study findings and limits: The cumulative frequency of public TCR beta families distinguished individuals who carried CMV together with the relevant HLA. HLA-C-restricted, CMV-specific TCR beta clonotypes were dominant ex vivo.

This sequence was found in a human donor in good health (CMV status not recorded). Some clones in this sample may be carry-over from other donors' samples. The V gene is TRBV12-3 or TRBV12-4, the J gene TRBJ2-2, with 14 bases matching TRBD2. Material for sequencing was PBMCs. In nucleotides, the CDR3 is TGTGCCAGCAGTCAATCGGGACTAGCGGGAGTCTTCGGGGAGCTGTTTTTT. Protein sequence: CASSQSGLAGVFGELFF.